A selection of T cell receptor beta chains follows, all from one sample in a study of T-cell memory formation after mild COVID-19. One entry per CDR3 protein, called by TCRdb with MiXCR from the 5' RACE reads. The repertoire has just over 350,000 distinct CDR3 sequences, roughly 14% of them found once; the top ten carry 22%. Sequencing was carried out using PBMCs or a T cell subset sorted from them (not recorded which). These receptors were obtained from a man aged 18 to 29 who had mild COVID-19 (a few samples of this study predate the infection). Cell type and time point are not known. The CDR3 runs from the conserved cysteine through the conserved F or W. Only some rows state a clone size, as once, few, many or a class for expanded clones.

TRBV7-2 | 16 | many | CASNLRLGGRTDTQYF
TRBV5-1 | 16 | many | CASSWGQGASGNTIYF
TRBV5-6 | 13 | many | CASSSTGENIQYF
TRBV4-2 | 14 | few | CASSRDLGRDTQYF
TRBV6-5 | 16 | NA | CASSPERGGHIYGYTF
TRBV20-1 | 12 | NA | CSALRGTDTQYF
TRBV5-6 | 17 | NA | CASSFLAGSGNSYEQYF
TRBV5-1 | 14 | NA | CASSSGVSSYGYTF
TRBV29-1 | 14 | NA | CSAPVGGYQETQYF
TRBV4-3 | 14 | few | CASSQERGFETQYF
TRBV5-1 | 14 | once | CASSGGGPYGEQYF
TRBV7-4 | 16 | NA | CASSLFPAFSGNTIYF
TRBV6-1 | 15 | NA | CASSARQSGANVLTF
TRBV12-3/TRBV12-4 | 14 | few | CASSLAGRGQPQHF
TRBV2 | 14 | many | CASSMTGITDTQYF
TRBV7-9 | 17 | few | CASSPNNLFTGEYGYTF
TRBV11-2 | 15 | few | CASSFTGTLNEKLFF
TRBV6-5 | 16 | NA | CASSYRAGPGNTEAFF
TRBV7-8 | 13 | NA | CASSSHPKNEQFF
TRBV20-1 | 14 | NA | CSAEPRGAGRTQYF
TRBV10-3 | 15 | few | CAISDSRGPGQPQHF
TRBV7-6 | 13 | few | CASSLERADTQYF
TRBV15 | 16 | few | CATSRVGGGRRYEQYF
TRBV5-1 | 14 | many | CASSLGGHKNEQFF
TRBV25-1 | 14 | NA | CASSESGATNVLTF